A selection of T cell receptor beta chains follows, all from one sample in a study of control samples from healthy donors and cancer patients. Produced via immunoSEQ multiplex PCR; TCRdb's table is partial and in-frame only. The data hold about 50,000 clones, with 94% observed a single time. Sequencing was carried out using blood. Source of these receptors: a man aged 30 to 45 in good health. Both conserved end residues are part of each CDR3. D genes are given only for firm matches. Clone size is shown for a subset of rows, as once, few, many or a class of expanded clone.

d_gene	v_gene	j_gene	abundance	CDR3nt	CDR3aa
NA	TRBV9	TRBJ2-1	NA	TGTGCCAGCAGCTCCGCCGGGTCTCAGTACAATGAGCAGTTCTTC	CASSSAGSQYNEQFF
NA	TRBV7-2	TRBJ2-5	NA	TGTGCCAGCAGCTTAGAAGGGGGGGACGAAGAGACCCAGTACTTC	CASSLEGGDEETQYF
NA	TRBV19	TRBJ1-2	NA	TGTGCCAGTAGTCCTAAGTGGGCTGATCTCTATGGCTACACCTTC	CASSPKWADLYGYTF
NA	TRBV6-2/TRBV6-3	TRBJ2-7	once	TGTGCCAGCAGTTCCGACAGTGGGATATACGAGCAGTACTTC	CASSSDSGIYEQYF
NA	TRBV6-1	TRBJ2-1	NA	TGTGCCAGCAGTGAGGGGAGTGATGGCAATGAGCAGTTCTTC	CASSEGSDGNEQFF
NA	TRBV9	TRBJ2-2	NA	TGTGCCAGCAGCGTAGAGTGGGCCGGGGAGCTGTTTTTT	CASSVEWAGELFF
NA	TRBV5-1	TRBJ1-2	NA	TGCGCCAGCAGCATCGGACACGTAGCCAACTATGGCTACACCTTC	CASSIGHVANYGYTF
TRBD2	TRBV4-1	TRBJ2-2	NA	TGCGCCAGCAGCCGGGGTTTTGTGGGTAGCGGGAGTTCTGGCACCGGGGAGCTGTTTTTT	CASSRGFVGSGSSGTGELFF
NA	TRBV5-5	TRBJ1-5	NA	TGTGCCAGCAGCTTGGCAGGGGCAGAGGGCGGGCCCCAGCATTTT	CASSLAGAEGGPQHF
NA	TRBV28	TRBJ2-3	NA	TGTGCCAGCAGTTTTACTTCTGGGTCGCAGTATTTT	CASSFTSGSQYF
NA	TRBV3-1/TRBV3-2	TRBJ1-2	NA	TGTGCCAGTGCCCTGGGCCGGGGAGAAAACTATGGCTACACCTTC	CASALGRGENYGYTF
NA	TRBV19	TRBJ1-1	NA	TGTGCCAGTAGTTCGTGGGGGGATGAAGCTTTCTTT	CASSSWGDEAFF
NA	TRBV5-1	TRBJ1-1	NA	TGCGCCAGCAGCTTGGCCCAAGCTATGAACACTGAAGCTTTCTTT	CASSLAQAMNTEAFF
NA	TRBV5-1	TRBJ1-5	NA	TGCGCCAGCAGCTTGGAGGGTAGGGATCAGCCCCAGCATTTT	CASSLEGRDQPQHF
NA	TRBV18	TRBJ1-5	NA	TGTGCCAGCTCACCACGGGGGGAAGGACCGAATCAGCCCCAGCATTTT	CASSPRGEGPNQPQHF
NA	TRBV27	TRBJ1-2	NA	TGTGCCAGCAGTCTTCGGACAGAAAGTTATGGCTACACCTTC	CASSLRTESYGYTF
NA	TRBV5-1	TRBJ1-1	once	TGCGCCAGCAGCATCACCCAAGGACGTGGCCAAATCGAAGCTTTCTTT	CASSITQGRGQIEAFF
TRBD2	TRBV5-4	TRBJ2-3	NA	TGTGCCAGCAGCTTGGCGGGAGGAGATACGCAGTATTTT	CASSLAGGDTQYF
NA	TRBV7-3	TRBJ1-1	NA	TGTGCCAGCAGCCCAACAGGAGGTGAAGCTTTCTTT	CASSPTGGEAFF
TRBD2	TRBV28	TRBJ2-1	NA	TGTGCCAGCAGCCGACTAGCGGGCCAACTAGACAATGAGCAGTTCTTC	CASSRLAGQLDNEQFF
TRBD1	TRBV28	TRBJ1-4	NA	TGTGCCAGCGGAGCCGGGACAGGGGGAGAAAAACTGTTTTTT	CASGAGTGGEKLFF
NA	TRBV4-2	TRBJ1-2	NA	TGTGCCAGCAGCCAAGTACAGGTCTATGGCTACACCTTC	CASSQVQVYGYTF
NA	TRBV2	TRBJ2-7	NA	TGTGCCAGCAGTGAGAGTATATCGTCCTACGAGCAGTACTTC	CASSESISSYEQYF
TRBD1	TRBV7-2	TRBJ1-2	NA	TGTGCCAGCAGCCTGACAGGGGAGGACTATGGCTACACCTTC	CASSLTGEDYGYTF
TRBD1	TRBV28	TRBJ1-4	NA	TGTGCCAGCAGTTACGTACCGGGACAGAGAAAGAATGAAAAACTGTTTTTT	CASSYVPGQRKNEKLFF
TRBD1	TRBV9	TRBJ1-5	NA	TGTGCCAGCAGCCCCGGACAGGGGAGCTATCAGCCCCAGCATTTT	CASSPGQGSYQPQHF
TRBD2	TRBV19	TRBJ2-1	NA	TGTGCCAGTAGTCTGAAAGCGGGATCCTACAATGAGCAGTTCTTC	CASSLKAGSYNEQFF
NA	TRBV11-2	TRBJ2-6	NA	TGTGCCAGCAGCCTTACCGGGACACCCGAACTGACTTTC	CASSLTGTPELTF
TRBD1	TRBV5-6	TRBJ2-7	few	TGTGCCAGCAGCTCCGGGACAGGGAACTACGAGCAGTACTTC	CASSSGTGNYEQYF
NA	TRBV4-2	TRBJ1-4	once	TGTGCCAGCAGCCAAGACAGACCTGCAACTAATGAAAAACTGTTTTTT	CASSQDRPATNEKLFF
TRBD1	TRBV27	TRBJ2-1	NA	TGTGCCAGCAGTGATTCCGGGACAGGGTTTAATGAGCAGTTCTTC	CASSDSGTGFNEQFF
NA	TRBV7-3	TRBJ2-1	NA	TGTGCCAGCAGCCTCCTGGGGCATGAGCAGTTCTTC	CASSLLGHEQFF
TRBD1	TRBV6-5	TRBJ1-6	once	TGTGCCAGCAGTTACGGGACAGGGCCAATAGTCCCCCTCCACTTT	CASSYGTGPIVPLHF
TRBD2	TRBV6-2/TRBV6-3	TRBJ2-5	once	TGTGCCAGCAGTCAAAGGCGGGGGGGCCAGGAGACCCAGTACTTC	CASSQRRGGQETQYF
NA	TRBV9	TRBJ2-1	NA	TGTGCCAGCAGCATAGGGGGAGGGACTGAGCAGTTCTTC	CASSIGGGTEQFF
NA	TRBV7-8	TRBJ1-1	NA	TGTGCCAGCAGCTTAGCGGTACAGATCATGAACACTGAAGCTTTCTTT	CASSLAVQIMNTEAFF
TRBD1	TRBV7-2	TRBJ2-7	NA	TGTGCCAGCAGCTTACATATCACAGGGGTCTACGAGCAGTACTTC	CASSLHITGVYEQYF
TRBD1	TRBV5-1	TRBJ1-2	NA	TGCGCCAGCAGCTCAACACTGGGGACAGGGGAGGCGTATGGCTACACCTTC	CASSSTLGTGEAYGYTF
NA	TRBV6-5	TRBJ1-1	NA	TGTGCCAGCAGTTACCAGGACCGAAACACTGAAGCTTTCTTT	CASSYQDRNTEAFF
TRBD2	TRBV30	TRBJ2-1	NA	TGTGCCATACTCGCGACATTCTCAGCGGGGAATGAGCAGTTCTTC	CAILATFSAGNEQFF
TRBD1	TRBV5-5	TRBJ1-5	NA	TGTGCCAGCAGCCGGGACAGGGCCTATAGCAATCAGCCCCAGCATTTT	CASSRDRAYSNQPQHF
NA	TRBV27	TRBJ1-5	NA	TGTGCCAGCAGGGCCGCCAGGGGTGGCAATCAGCCCCAGCATTTT	CASRAARGGNQPQHF
NA	TRBV11-2	TRBJ1-1	NA	TGTGCCAGCACCCCTTCCAGTCAGACAGCCACTGAAGCTTTCTTT	CASTPSSQTATEAFF
NA	TRBV14	TRBJ2-5	once	TGTGCCAGCAGCCAAGTTCCTAGCCCAGAGACCCAGTACTTC	CASSQVPSPETQYF
NA	TRBV7-8	TRBJ2-7	once	TGTGCCAGCAGTTCGGACGACTACGAGCAGTACTTC	CASSSDDYEQYF
NA	TRBV5-1	TRBJ2-7	NA	TGCGCCAGCAGCCCCAGGACTGGCCTAGACTCCTACGAGCAGTACTTC	CASSPRTGLDSYEQYF
TRBD1	TRBV25-1	TRBJ1-3	NA	TGTGCCAGCAGTCCCGGGACAGGGGGAGGAAACACCATATATTTT	CASSPGTGGGNTIYF